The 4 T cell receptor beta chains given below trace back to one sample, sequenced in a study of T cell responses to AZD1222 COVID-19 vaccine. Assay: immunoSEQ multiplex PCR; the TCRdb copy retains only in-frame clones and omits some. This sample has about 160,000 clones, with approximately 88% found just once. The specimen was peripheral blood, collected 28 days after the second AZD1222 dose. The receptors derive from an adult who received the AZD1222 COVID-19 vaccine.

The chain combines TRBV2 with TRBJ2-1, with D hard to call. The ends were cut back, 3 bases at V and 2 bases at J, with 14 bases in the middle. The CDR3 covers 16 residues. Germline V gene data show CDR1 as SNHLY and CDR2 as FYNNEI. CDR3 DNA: TGTGCCAGCAGTGAGATCTTCGGGTCGGCCTACAATGAGCAGTTCTTC. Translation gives CASSEIFGSAYNEQFF.

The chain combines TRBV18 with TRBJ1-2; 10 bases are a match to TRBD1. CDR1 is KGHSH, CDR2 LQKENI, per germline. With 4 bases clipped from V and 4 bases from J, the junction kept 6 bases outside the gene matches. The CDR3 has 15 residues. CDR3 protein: CASSLDRGRGYGYTF. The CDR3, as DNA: TGTGCCAGCTCACTCGACAGGGGGCGCGGCTATGGCTACACCTTC.

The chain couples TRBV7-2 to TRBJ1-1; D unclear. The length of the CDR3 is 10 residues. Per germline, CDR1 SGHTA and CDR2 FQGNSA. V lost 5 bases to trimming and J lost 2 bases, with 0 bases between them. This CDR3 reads CASSNTEAFF. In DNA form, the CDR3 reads TGTGCCAGCAGCAACACTGAAGCTTTCTTT.

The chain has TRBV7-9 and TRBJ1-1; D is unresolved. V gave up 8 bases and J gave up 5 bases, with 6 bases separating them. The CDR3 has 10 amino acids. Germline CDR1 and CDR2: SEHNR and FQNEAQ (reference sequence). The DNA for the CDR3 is TGTGCCAGCGCGGAAACTGAAGCTTTCTTT. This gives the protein CASAETEAFF.